These 20 T cell receptor beta chains were sequenced from one sample in a study of T cells in Graves' hyperthyroidism and ophthalmopathy. RNA transcripts gave rise to amplified TCR beta CDR3 regions. The HTBI set primed first-round TCR CDR3 RT-PCR. TCRdb ran MiXCR on the multiplex PCR reads and lists one entry per CDR3 protein. The data contain about 640,000 distinct CDR3 sequences, less than 25% of them singletons. The sample was blood. These receptors were taken from a man aged 30-40 years with Graves' ophthalmopathy.

This clonotype was detected ten times or more. The V gene is TRBV11-2, the J gene TRBJ2-3, with 9 positions matching TRBD1. This CDR3 comprises 14 residues. With V trimmed by 5 bases and J by 1 base, 1 base remained unmatched. Germline CDR1 is SGHAT and CDR2 is FQNNGV. The CDR3 spells CASSRTGGTDTQYF. The CDR3 coding sequence is TGTGCCAGCAGCCGGACAGGGGGCACAGATACGCAGTATTTT.

This clonotype was seen a handful of times. The V gene is TRBV20-1, the J gene TRBJ2-3; D not certain. The CDR3 consists of 15 residues. The germline gives CDR1 DFQATT, CDR2 SNEGSKA (reference sequence). Between the trimmed V and J ends, which lost 1 base and 0 bases, there was a span of 11 bases. CDR3: CSARGLVSSTDTQYF. CDR3 nucleotide sequence: TGCAGTGCTAGAGGTTTAGTATCTAGCACAGATACGCAGTATTTT.

This clonotype was seen more than once but under ten times. The rearrangement joins TRBV6-2 or TRBV6-3 to TRBJ2-5; 10 nucleotides match TRBD2. J gave up 1 base and V 4 bases, and 6 bases lay outside the gene matches. This CDR3 comprises 16 residues. The V gene's germline CDR1 is MNHEY and CDR2 SVGEGT. The CDR3 protein is CASSSLAGVSQETQYF. As DNA, the CDR3 is TGTGCCAGCAGTTCCCTAGCGGGAGTATCCCAAGAGACCCAGTACTTC.

This clonotype was observed at least ten times. CDR3 bases: TGTGCCTGGAAACACGTGAACACTGAAGCTTTCTTT. This sequence encodes CAWKHVNTEAFF. The gene calls are TRBV30 and TRBJ1-1; D uncertain. Deletions cut 4 bases from V and 0 bases from J, with 6 bases between. CDR3 size: 12 residues. The V gene's germline CDR1 is GTSNPN and CDR2 SVGIG (reference sequence).

The V and J genes are TRBV12-3 or TRBV12-4 and TRBJ2-6, with D possibly matching TRBD1 (5 bases). V was shortened by 3 bases and J by 1 base, with 13 bases between the two germline ends. CDR3 size: 17 residues. The CDR3 here is CASSFGRVESGANVLTF. The DNA of the CDR3 is TGTGCCAGCAGTTTTGGCAGGGTAGAATCTGGGGCCAACGTCCTGACTTTC.

Here the CDR3 reads CASSLTDHGNTIYF. In DNA, the CDR3 is TGTGCCAGCAGCTTAACCGACCATGGAAACACCATATATTTT. This chain joins TRBV7-9 and TRBJ1-3; D not resolved. V was pared by 2 bases and J by 3 bases, with 8 bases between. Germline V gene data show CDR1 as SEHNR and CDR2 as FQNEAQ (reference sequence). The CDR3 has 14 residues.

This clonotype came up many times. The chain carries TRBV5-6 and TRBJ2-2; TRBD1 is a possible D gene (5 bases). CDR1 is SGHDT, CDR2 YYEEEE, per germline. CDR3 length equals 13 residues. V dropped 5 bases and J dropped 3 bases, with 8 bases sitting between them. CDR3 residues: CASSLQDTGELFF. CDR3 DNA: TGTGCCAGCAGTTTACAGGACACCGGGGAGCTGTTTTTT.

This clonotype was detected only a few times. This chain joins TRBV25-1 and TRBJ2-3; D not resolved. This CDR3 has 13 residues. V was shortened by 6 bases and J by 2 bases, with 9 bases between the two germline ends. The germline CDR1 and CDR2 sequences are MGHDK and SYGVNS. The CDR3 region is CASRNTYTDTQYF. CDR3 DNA sequence: TGTGCCAGCAGAAATACCTACACAGATACGCAGTATTTT.

At least ten counts were recorded for this clonotype. The V gene is TRBV28, the J gene TRBJ2-7; D gene ambiguous. V lost 4 bases, J lost 3 bases, and 7 bases lay in between. The CDR3 consists of 12 residues. Germline assignment: CDR1 MDHEN and CDR2 SYDVKM. In DNA form, the CDR3 reads TGTGCCAGCAGTTGGACGGGCTACGAGCAGTACTTC. Protein: CASSWTGYEQYF.

This clonotype was seen a single time. The chain employs TRBV7-2 and TRBJ2-2; TRBD2 matches at 7 bases. Looked up from germline, CDR1 is SGHTA and CDR2 is FQGNSA. The junction had 11 bases not matched to a gene; V was cut back by 5 bases and J by 5 bases. The CDR3 spans 16 residues. The CDR3 bases are TGTGCCAGCAGCACAGGACTAGGCGGGTATACCGGGGAGCTGTTTTTT. Amino acid sequence: CASSTGLGGYTGELFF.

The rearrangement links TRBV20-1 to TRBJ2-7; 8 bases agree with TRBD2. Germline V gene sequence: CDR1 DFQATT, CDR2 SNEGSKA (reference sequence). V gave up 6 bases and J gave up 3 bases; unmatched junction bases: 7. The CDR3 is 13 amino acids. CDR3 DNA: TGCAGTGCCCCTACTAGCGGCAGCTACGAGCAGTACTTC. Translated, it gives CSAPTSGSYEQYF.

This clonotype appeared many times. The rearrangement uses TRBV12-3 or TRBV12-4 and TRBJ2-1; TRBD2 might be the D (7 bases). CDR3 size: 15 residues. Trimming took off 2 bases at V and 7 bases at J, with 15 bases between the two ends. This CDR3 is CASSLFGGPRNEQFF. The CDR3 DNA follows: TGTGCCAGCAGTTTATTCGGGGGGCCGAGGAATGAGCAGTTCTTC.

V and J are TRBV4-3 and TRBJ1-2, with 8 bases matching TRBD1. Germline V gene data show CDR1 as LGHNA and CDR2 as YSLEER. Losses at the gene ends were 1 base for V and 8 bases for J; bases not matched to a gene: 9. The CDR3 is 15 amino acids. The CDR3 reads CASSQADRDLFGYTF. The CDR3 bases are TGCGCCAGCAGCCAAGCGGACAGGGACCTATTCGGCTACACCTTC.

J is TRBJ2-5 and V is TRBV13; 8 bases fit TRBD2. Germline assignment: CDR1 PRHDT and CDR2 FYEKMQ (reference sequence). The CDR3 loop spans 17 amino acids. J was trimmed by 5 bases and V by 3 bases; bases with no gene match: 14. CDR3 sequence: CASSLTSESLLGETQYF. The DNA of the CDR3 is TGTGCCAGCAGCTTGACTAGCGAGTCCCTCCTGGGGGAGACCCAGTACTTC.

The rearrangement links TRBV3-1 to TRBJ2-2; a possible D gene is TRBD1 (6 bases). The DNA end lines up better with TRBJ1-1; the J call may be wrong. The CDR3 has 13 amino acids. The germline V gene encodes CDR1 LGHDT and CDR2 YNNKEL (reference sequence). CDR3: CASGEGVARGAFF. CDR3 DNA: TGTGCCAGCGGGGAGGGGGTCGCCCGGGGAGCTTTCTTT.

Only a few counts were recorded for this clonotype. The rearrangement uses TRBV2 and TRBJ2-2, with a weak D call TRBD1 (5 bases). CDR1 and CDR2 from the germline V gene are SNHLY and FYNNEI. This CDR3 spans 15 amino acids. V was shortened by 6 bases and J by 2 bases, with 13 bases between the two germline ends. The CDR3 nucleotides read TGTGCCAGCAGGGCCCGGACAACCAACACCGGGGAGCTGTTTTTT. It specifies CASRARTTNTGELFF.

The chain uses TRBV4-1 and TRBJ2-4; D is perhaps TRBD1 or TRBD2 (5 bases each). The germline V gene encodes CDR1 MGHRA and CDR2 YSYEKL. Trimming took 1 base from V and 0 from J, leaving 22 bases between them. CDR3 length: 20 residues. In DNA form, the CDR3 reads TGCGCCAGCAGCCAAGTCTTAATCCCACCCGGGGCGCTAGCCAAAAACATTCAGTACTTC. It is translated as CASSQVLIPPGALAKNIQYF.

In its sample, this clonotype was seen a few times. The chain is built from TRBV5-1 and TRBJ1-2, with D unresolved. Germline V lookup: CDR1 SGHRS, CDR2 YFSETQ. V lost 2 bases to trimming and J lost 4 bases, with 12 bases between them. This CDR3 has 14 amino acids. CDR3 sequence (DNA): TGCGCCAGCAGCTTCGACTTACCGAGCTATGGCTACACCTTC. Translating gives CASSFDLPSYGYTF.

The chain uses TRBV5-1 and TRBJ2-7; 7 positions agree with TRBD1. Germline V gives CDR1 SGHRS, CDR2 YFSETQ. The ends lost 0 bases at V and 2 bases at J; junction bases unmatched: 5. The CDR3 has 15 residues. The CDR3 coding sequence is TGCGCCAGCAGCTTGGCCGAGGGGGCCCCCTACGAGCAGTACTTC. Translating gives CASSLAEGAPYEQYF.

This clonotype turned up a few times. The J gene is TRBJ2-3, the V gene TRBV5-6; 10 bases map to TRBD1. V dropped 0 bases and J dropped 4; count of bases not matched to a gene: 5. This CDR3 contains 16 residues. Germline-derived CDR1 and CDR2 are SGHDT and YYEEEE. The CDR3 is CASSLGQGASPDTQYF. CDR3 bases: TGTGCCAGCAGCTTGGGACAGGGGGCGTCCCCAGATACGCAGTATTTT.